Listed below are T cell receptor beta chains from one sample, sequenced in a study of cytomegalovirus exposure and HLA in healthy donors. Profiled with immunoSEQ multiplex PCR; TCRdb holds only in-frame clones, not every one. The table has 150,000 to 200,000 clones, roughly 80% seen once. Material for sequencing was PBMCs. Receptors originate from a young man in good health and CMV-seropositive. CDR3s include the opening cysteine and the closing phenylalanine or tryptophan. The D gene is left open where the match is weak. The listing skips clone size in some rows; elsewhere it reads once, few, many or a size class.

CDR3 DNA,CDR3 protein,J gene,D gene,clone size,V gene
TGTGCCAGCAGCTTAGTAGCCTACCACGAGCAGTACTTC,CASSLVAYHEQYF,TRBJ2-7,NA,NA,TRBV13
TGCGCCAGCAGCTTGGGAGGGTCGAACACTGAAGCTTTCTTT,CASSLGGSNTEAFF,TRBJ1-1,NA,few,TRBV5-1
TGTGCCAGCAGTTACGCCGAGGACAAGAATGAAAAACTGTTTTTT,CASSYAEDKNEKLFF,TRBJ1-4,NA,NA,TRBV6-6
TGCGCCAGCAGCCCTGGACAGGGAGGCGAAAAACTGTTTTTT,CASSPGQGGEKLFF,TRBJ1-4,TRBD1,NA,TRBV5-1
TGTGCCAGCAGTCAGATATTCACAGGGAATGGCTACACCTTC,CASSQIFTGNGYTF,TRBJ1-2,NA,NA,TRBV28
TGTGCCAGCAGCTTAGCCGGGACAGGCCAAGAGACCCAGTACTTC,CASSLAGTGQETQYF,TRBJ2-5,TRBD1,NA,TRBV7-7
TGTGCCAGTAGTACAGGCGGGGAGCTGTTTTTT,CASSTGGELFF,TRBJ2-2,NA,NA,TRBV19
TGTGCCAGCAGTGAAGCTAGGACAGGGGCTGGGGCCAACGTCCTGACTTTC,CASSEARTGAGANVLTF,TRBJ2-6,TRBD1,few,TRBV2
TGTGCCAGCAGTAGCGGGGGGGCAACAGATACGCAGTATTTT,CASSSGGATDTQYF,TRBJ2-3,TRBD2,NA,TRBV6-1
TGTGCCAGCAGCCCCGCCCCTACGGGGGGATGGACCGGGGAGCTGTTTTTT,CASSPAPTGGWTGELFF,TRBJ2-2,TRBD2,NA,TRBV13
TGTGCCAGCAACCCAGACGGGAAGACCTACGAGCAGTACTTC,CASNPDGKTYEQYF,TRBJ2-7,NA,NA,TRBV28
TGTGCCAGCAGCTCCCGGGAGACGTTCTACGAGCAGTACTTC,CASSSRETFYEQYF,TRBJ2-7,NA,NA,TRBV11-2
TGTGCCAGCAGCGCGAATACAGGGGTGCAAGAGACCCAGTACTTC,CASSANTGVQETQYF,TRBJ2-5,TRBD1,few,TRBV9
TGTGCCAGCAGTTGGGGGGGACAGGGAACTGGAAACACCATATATTTT,CASSWGGQGTGNTIYF,TRBJ1-3,TRBD1,once,TRBV6-5
TGTGCTAGTGGTTTCTGGCAGGAAGAGACCCAGTACTTC,CASGFWQEETQYF,TRBJ2-5,NA,NA,TRBV12-5
TGTGCCAGCAGGTACAGGGGGGCGGGCGAGCAGTACTTC,CASRYRGAGEQYF,TRBJ2-7,TRBD1,NA,TRBV2
TGTGCCAGCAGCGCCGGGACTAGCTTATACGAGCAGTACTTC,CASSAGTSLYEQYF,TRBJ2-7,TRBD2,NA,TRBV9
TGTGCCACCTGGGACAGGGCGTGGTACACTGAAGCTTTCTTT,CATWDRAWYTEAFF,TRBJ1-1,TRBD1,NA,TRBV6-1
TGTGCCAGCAGTGAATCACTGAAAAATTCACCCCTCCACTTT,CASSESLKNSPLHF,TRBJ1-6,NA,NA,TRBV6-1
TGTGCCAGCAGTGTAGAGACGGGGACAGGATATGGCTACACCTTC,CASSVETGTGYGYTF,TRBJ1-2,TRBD1,NA,TRBV6-1
TGCGCCTCGGGTACCCACTACGAGCAGTACTTC,CASGTHYEQYF,TRBJ2-7,NA,NA,TRBV10-1
TGTGCCAGCAGCTTATTCCTAGCGGGGGGCCCTGTAACCCAGTACTTC,CASSLFLAGGPVTQYF,TRBJ2-5,TRBD2,NA,TRBV13
TGTGCCAGCAGTCGACAGGTACCCTACGAGCAGTACTTC,CASSRQVPYEQYF,TRBJ2-7,NA,NA,TRBV28
TGTGCCAGCAGCATTGCCGGGACAGGGGAGAACGAGCAGTACTTC,CASSIAGTGENEQYF,TRBJ2-7,TRBD1,NA,TRBV7-2
TGTGCCAGCAGTGCCGGGACTAGCGACTACAATGAGCAGTTCTTC,CASSAGTSDYNEQFF,TRBJ2-1,TRBD2,NA,TRBV6-1
TGTGCCTGGAGTCTCAACTATGGCTACACCTTC,CAWSLNYGYTF,TRBJ1-2,NA,NA,TRBV30
TGTGCCAGCAGCGTAGCCTACGGGGAGCTGTTTTTT,CASSVAYGELFF,TRBJ2-2,NA,NA,TRBV9
TGTGCCAGCAGTTTATCGACAGTAAACACTGAAGCTTTCTTT,CASSLSTVNTEAFF,TRBJ1-1,NA,once,TRBV28
TGTGCCAGCAGCTTACTCCAGGGGGCTTCACCCCTCCACTTT,CASSLLQGASPLHF,TRBJ1-6,TRBD1,NA,TRBV7-2
TGTGCCAGCAGTATACAAGGACAGGTTTACGAGCAGTACTTC,CASSIQGQVYEQYF,TRBJ2-7,TRBD1,NA,TRBV28
TGTGCCAGCAGCCCCCCCCGGGGAGCCCAGTACTTC,CASSPPRGAQYF,TRBJ2-5,NA,NA,TRBV9
TGTGCTGCTAGCGGGGGCATCACCTACGAGCAGTACTTC,CAASGGITYEQYF,TRBJ2-7,TRBD2,NA,TRBV19
TGCGCCAGCAGCTTGGATCAGGTTTTCTACGAGCAGTACTTC,CASSLDQVFYEQYF,TRBJ2-7,NA,NA,TRBV5-1
TGTGCCAGTAGTCCTGCCCTTTGGGGACAGGGGGCCTATGAGCAGTTCTTC,CASSPALWGQGAYEQFF,TRBJ2-1,TRBD1,NA,TRBV19
NA,CASSEAVAGGILEYF,TRBJ2-3,NA,NA,TRBV6-1
TGCAGCGTTGACTCGGGACAAGATAATTCACCCCTCCACTTT,CSVDSGQDNSPLHF,TRBJ1-6,NA,few,TRBV29-1
TGCGCCAGCAGCCAAGATTGGTATCGGAGCCCTACCGGGGAGCTGTTTTTT,CASSQDWYRSPTGELFF,TRBJ2-2,NA,NA,TRBV4-1
TGTGCCTGGAGCGGGGTCCCCGGGGAGCTGTTTTTT,CAWSGVPGELFF,TRBJ2-2,NA,NA,TRBV30
TGTGCCCACTCCGGGGGCACTGAAGCTTTCTTT,CAHSGGTEAFF,TRBJ1-1,NA,NA,TRBV6-1
TGTGCCAGCAGCCCCGGGACAGGGGTTTACGAGCAGTACTTC,CASSPGTGVYEQYF,TRBJ2-7,TRBD1,NA,TRBV7-3
TGTGCCAGCTCTCTGGGGACTAGCGGGCGGAGGAATACGCAGTATTTT,CASSLGTSGRRNTQYF,TRBJ2-3,TRBD2,NA,TRBV2
TGCAGCGTTGACACTAGCGGGGTGAATACGCAGTATTTT,CSVDTSGVNTQYF,TRBJ2-3,TRBD2,NA,TRBV29-1
TGTGCCAGCAGCCCGGGACTAGCTCTAGTCGAGCAGTACTTC,CASSPGLALVEQYF,TRBJ2-7,TRBD2,once,TRBV7-9
TGTGCCAGCTCACCGGGACAGGGTGGTCAAGCTTTCTTT,CASSPGQGGQAFF,TRBJ1-1,TRBD1,NA,TRBV18